This passage covers 32 T cell receptor beta chains from one sample sequenced in a study of blood T cell repertoires in COVID-19. The table came from immunoSEQ multiplex PCR; TCRdb's copy has only in-frame clones and leaves some out. The repertoire holds 50,000 to 65,000 clones, with approximately 85% as singletons. Sequencing was done on a sample of peripheral blood. All receptors come from a human donor in a cohort sampled during active COVID-19.

This chain uses TRBV5-1 with TRBJ1-2; D remains ambiguous. The CDR3 loop spans 14 amino acids. V shed 0 bases and J shed 3 bases, with 9 bases lying between them. CDR1 SGHRS and CDR2 YFSETQ come from the germline V gene. The CDR3 DNA sequence: TGCGCCAGCAGCTTGGAGTCGCCAGACTATGGCTACACCTTC. The encoded protein is CASSLESPDYGYTF.

The rearrangement uses TRBV5-4 and TRBJ2-3, with 10 bases matching TRBD2. The CDR3 is made up of 17 amino acids. V was clipped by 3 bases and J by 0 bases; unmatched bases: 7. The V gene's germline CDR1 is SGHNT and CDR2 YYREEE (reference sequence). This CDR3 is CASSSSGGRPSTDTQYF. The CDR3, as DNA: TGTGCCAGCAGCTCTAGCGGGGGACGTCCTAGCACAGATACGCAGTATTTT.

This clone appeared once. The chain carries TRBV5-1 and TRBJ1-1; D is undetermined. The CDR3 sequence is 18 residues long. V lost 3 bases and J lost 0, with 21 bases in between. Germline loops: CDR1 SGHRS, CDR2 YFSETQ. CDR3: CASSSTIEAPQVNTEAFF. The CDR3 nucleotides are TGCGCCAGCAGCTCAACAATAGAAGCCCCTCAGGTGAACACTGAAGCTTTCTTT.

V and J are TRBV7-2 and TRBJ2-2, with 12 bases lining up with TRBD2. The CDR3 runs 15 residues. Per the germline V gene, CDR1 is SGHTA and CDR2 is FQGNSA. V gave up 5 bases and J gave up 6 bases; unmatched junction bases: 4. The CDR3 region is CASSATSGRSGELFF. The CDR3 DNA is TGTGCCAGCAGCGCCACTAGCGGGAGGTCCGGGGAGCTGTTTTTT.

The rearrangement links TRBV7-3 to TRBJ1-1; D is perhaps TRBD1 (6 bases). The germline V gene has CDR1 SGHTA and CDR2 FQGTGA. This CDR3 has 17 residues. V dropped 0 bases and J dropped 4 bases, with 18 bases sitting between them. Here the CDR3 DNA reads TGTGCCAGCAGCTTAACGTTCAGGGGCGCGGGCGGCACTGAAGCTTTCTTT. Encoded protein: CASSLTFRGAGGTEAFF.

The J gene is TRBJ2-5, the V gene TRBV30; D not certain. Per germline, CDR1 GTSNPN and CDR2 SVGIG (reference sequence). The CDR3 consists of 15 residues. The V end was cut by 4 bases, the J end by 5 bases, with 20 bases between. CDR3 nucleotides: TGTGCCTGGACTGCCCCGACGTGGGCTTTGGAGACCCAGTACTTC. It specifies CAWTAPTWALETQYF.

The count of this clone is one. The V gene is TRBV29-1, the J gene TRBJ2-7; possible D gene TRBD2, 6 bases. The CDR3 sequence is 13 residues long. Germline V gene data show CDR1 as SQVTM and CDR2 as ANQGSEA. The CDR3 DNA reads TGCTCCTGTAGTAGCGGAAGCTCCTACGAGCAGTACTTC. It yields the protein CSCSSGSSYEQYF.

The chain has TRBV29-1 and TRBJ2-3; D might be TRBD2 (5 bases). Trimming removed 6 bases from V and 7 bases from J, with 14 bases in between. The CDR3 is 12 residues long. The germline V gene has CDR1 SQVTM and CDR2 ANQGSEA. The CDR3 loop reads CSVRVSSYTQYF. In DNA form, the CDR3 reads TGCAGCGTGAGGGTCTCCAGCTATACGCAGTATTTT.

This CDR3 reads CASSSRGNEQFF. CDR3 nucleotides: TGTGCCAGCAGCTCCCGAGGTAATGAGCAGTTCTTC. The J gene is TRBJ2-1, the V gene TRBV5-4; D call uncertain. CDR1 is SGHNT, CDR2 YYREEE, per germline (reference sequence). This CDR3 has 12 residues. Trimming left V 3 bases short and J 7 bases short, with 8 bases between. The whole variable domain, remainder taken from reference TRBV5-4 and TRBJ2-1, is ETGVTQSPTHLIKTRGQQVTLRCSSQSGHNTVSWYQQALGQGPQFIFQYYREEENGRGNFPPRFSGLQFPNYSSELNVNALELDDSALYLCASSSRGNEQFFGPGTRLTVL.

This chain links TRBV11-2 with TRBJ2-7; D not certain. Trimming removed 0 bases from V and 2 bases from J, with 11 bases in between. The CDR3 contains 15 residues. CDR1 is SGHAT, CDR2 FQNNGV, per germline. The CDR3 sequence is CASSLEALKTYEQYF. DNA for the CDR3: TGTGCCAGCAGCTTAGAAGCGTTAAAAACCTACGAGCAGTACTTC.

The rearrangement links TRBV27 to TRBJ2-7, with TRBD1 matching over 8 bases. From germline, CDR1 is MNHEY and CDR2 SMNVEV (reference sequence). Losses at the gene ends were 4 bases for V and 5 bases for J; bases not matched to a gene: 19. The CDR3 is 18 amino acids. This CDR3 reads CASSSGTPAGGRRNEQYF. CDR3 in DNA: TGTGCCAGCAGTTCCGGGACCCCCGCAGGGGGCAGGAGGAACGAGCAGTACTTC.

The V and J genes are TRBV7-9 and TRBJ1-1; D gene ambiguous. CDR1 and CDR2 from the germline V gene are SEHNR and FQNEAQ (reference sequence). Trimming stripped 5 bases from V and 6 bases from J, with 13 bases between. CDR3 size: 13 residues. Here the CDR3 DNA reads TGTGCCAGCAGCCCCTCGGGGAGGCCTGAAGCTTTCTTT. This sequence encodes CASSPSGRPEAFF. Together with reference TRBV7-9 and TRBJ1-1, the CDR3 gives the full variable domain: DTGVSQNPRHKITKRGQNVTFRCDPISEHNRLYWYRQTLGQGPEFLTYFQNEAQLEKSRLLSDRFSAERPKGSFSTLEIQRTEQGDSAMYLCASSPSGRPEAFFGQGTRLTVV.

This clone was counted a few times. The chain links TRBV2 to TRBJ1-5; 10 nucleotides agree with TRBD1. The V segment lost 7 bases and the J segment 6 bases; nucleotides outside the gene matches: 6. The CDR3 totals 14 residues. CDR1 and CDR2 (germline): SNHLY, FYNNEI. The CDR3 loop reads CASKETGGLQPQHF. The CDR3 DNA reads as TGTGCCAGCAAGGAGACAGGGGGCCTTCAGCCCCAGCATTTT.

The chain uses TRBV18 and TRBJ1-1, with 7 bases lining up with TRBD1. Germline CDR1 KGHSH, CDR2 LQKENI. The V and J ends lost 3 bases and 1 base, in that order; junction bases with no gene match: 5. The CDR3 loop spans 15 amino acids. The CDR3 protein is CASSPLGTANTEAFF. The CDR3 DNA is TGTGCCAGCTCACCGCTCGGGACAGCGAACACTGAAGCTTTCTTT.

This chain joins TRBV3-1 (or the pseudogene TRBV3-2) and TRBJ1-1; no clear D. Germline CDR1 is LGHDT and CDR2 is YNNKEL (reference sequence). The CDR3 totals 14 residues. V was trimmed by 0 bases and J by 0 bases, leaving 5 bases between them. The CDR3 is CASSQDYLNTEAFF. DNA of the CDR3: TGTGCCAGCAGCCAAGATTATCTGAACACTGAAGCTTTCTTT.

This chain connects TRBV7-7 to TRBJ2-3, with TRBD2 matching over 7 bases. This CDR3 contains 15 residues. The V gene's germline CDR1 is SSHAT and CDR2 FNYEAQ (reference sequence). V lost 5 bases, J lost 4 bases, and 9 bases stayed unmatched. CDR3 DNA: TGTGCCAGCAGCCCTACTAGCGCCGCCGCAGATACGCAGTATTTT. It translates to CASSPTSAAADTQYF.

The chain is built from TRBV30 and TRBJ2-3; D unclear. Germline V gives CDR1 GTSNPN, CDR2 SVGIG (reference sequence). Trimming pared 0 bases from V and 0 bases from J, leaving 10 bases between. The CDR3 runs to 15 residues. CDR3 DNA sequence: TGTGCCTGGAGTGTAGGCGGCTCAAGCACAGATACGCAGTATTTT. It is translated as CAWSVGGSSTDTQYF.

This clone is labeled large. The rearrangement joins TRBV7-9 to TRBJ2-5; 9 bases line up with TRBD2. The CDR3 totals 19 residues. In germline, CDR1 is SEHNR, CDR2 FQNEAQ (reference sequence). Trimming at V came to 5 bases and at J to 5 bases, leaving 21 bases not matched to a gene. This chain's CDR3 is CASSHRGPMAGGPGETQYF. CDR3 in DNA: TGTGCCAGCAGCCATCGGGGCCCCATGGCGGGAGGGCCAGGGGAGACCCAGTACTTC.

The chain employs TRBV28 and TRBJ1-5, with 12 nucleotides matching TRBD1. The length of the CDR3 is 17 residues. The trim removed 7 bases at V and 6 bases at J, leaving 13 bases unmatched. From germline, CDR1 is MDHEN and CDR2 SYDVKM. The CDR3 bases are TGTGCCAGCAAAAACCTCCCCGGGACAGGGGGCTCTCAGCCCCAGCATTTT. Its protein is CASKNLPGTGGSQPQHF. Filled out from reference TRBV28 and TRBJ1-5, the complete variable domain reads DVKVTQSSRYLVKRTGEKVFLECVQDMDHENMFWYRQDPGLGLRLIYFSYDVKMKEKGDIPEGYSVSREKKERFSLILESASTNQTSMYLCASKNLPGTGGSQPQHFGDGTRLSIL.

The chain combines TRBV28 with TRBJ2-5; 7 nucleotides match TRBD2. This CDR3 region has 17 residues. V was clipped by 2 bases and J by 1 base; unmatched bases: 10. CDR1 is MDHEN and CDR2 is SYDVKM in the germline V gene. For the CDR3, the DNA is TGTGCCAGCAGTTTAGAGGCACGGGGGACTATCCAAGAGACCCAGTACTTC. Amino acids: CASSLEARGTIQETQYF.

The chain combines TRBV7-2 with TRBJ1-2, with 9 bases lining up with TRBD1. Germline assignment: CDR1 SGHTA and CDR2 FQGNSA. CDR3 length: 15 residues. J gave up 3 bases and V 5 bases, and 7 bases lay outside the gene matches. The CDR3 bases are TGTGCCAGCAGCCTGGACAGGGGAATTGACTATGGCTACACCTTC. This codes for CASSLDRGIDYGYTF.

The genes are TRBV5-1 and TRBJ1-1; D possibly corresponds to TRBD1 (5 bases). CDR1 SGHRS and CDR2 YFSETQ come from the germline V gene. The CDR3 consists of 15 residues. Trimming removed 0 bases from V and 2 bases from J, with 11 bases in between. The CDR3 here is CASSLVTGINTEAFF. The CDR3 DNA sequence: TGCGCCAGCAGCTTGGTCACAGGTATTAACACTGAAGCTTTCTTT.

The V gene is TRBV2, the J gene TRBJ1-2; TRBD1 matches at 8 bases. V shed 3 bases, J shed 4 bases, and the junction held 4 bases outside the gene matches. The CDR3 has 14 residues. CDR1 and CDR2 from the germline V gene are SNHLY and FYNNEI. In DNA form, the CDR3 reads TGTGCCAGCAGTGATAGGACAGGGTTCTATGGCTACACCTTC. Amino acid sequence: CASSDRTGFYGYTF.

The chain is built from TRBV6-5 and TRBJ1-3; 8 nucleotides agree with TRBD1. Germline V CDR1 and CDR2: MNHEY, SVGAGI. V lost 9 bases to trimming and J lost 0 bases; unmatched junction nucleotides: 7. This CDR3 has 15 amino acids. DNA of the CDR3: TGTGCCAGTCGGGGACAGGAGACCTCTGGAAACACCATATATTTT. Its translation is CASRGQETSGNTIYF.

There are a few counts of this clone. This rearrangement joins TRBV28 to TRBJ2-1, with 11 bases fitting TRBD2. From germline, CDR1 is MDHEN and CDR2 SYDVKM. The V gene end was trimmed by 6 bases and the J gene end by 8 bases; junction bases not matched to a gene: 9. The CDR3 spans 15 residues. The CDR3 loop reads CASSDSGRAVDEQFF. Written as DNA, the CDR3 is TGTGCCAGCAGCGATAGCGGGAGGGCCGTAGATGAGCAGTTCTTC.

The table lists this clone with a count of one. This sequence joins TRBV9 and TRBJ1-2; a possible D gene is TRBD1 (6 bases). In germline, CDR1 is SGDLS, CDR2 YYNGEE. This CDR3 is built from 16 residues. The ends were cut back, 5 bases at V and 6 bases at J, with 23 bases in the middle. The CDR3 spells CASSLKGNREFDGYTF. Here the CDR3 DNA reads TGTGCCAGCAGTCTAAAGGGAAACAGGGAGTTTGATGGCTACACCTTC. The whole variable domain, filled in from reference TRBV9 and TRBJ1-2, reads DSGVTQTPKHLITATGQRVTLRCSPRSGDLSVYWYQQSLDQGLQFLIQYYNGEERAKGNILERFSAQQFPDLHSELNLSSLELGDSALYFCASSLKGNREFDGYTFGSGTRLTVV.

The chain couples TRBV2 to TRBJ1-2; 9 positions agree with TRBD1. The CDR3 is 18 amino acids. Germline loops: CDR1 SNHLY, CDR2 FYNNEI. The V gene end was trimmed by 7 bases and the J gene end by 2 bases; junction bases not matched to a gene: 17. This CDR3 reads CASTLPPGQGWKNYGYTF. CDR3 in DNA: TGTGCCAGCACTTTACCCCCCGGACAGGGGTGGAAGAACTATGGCTACACCTTC. The complete variable domain, with remaining parts taken from reference TRBV2 and TRBJ1-2, reads EPEVTQTPSHQVTQMGQEVILRCVPISNHLYFYWYRQILGQKVEFLVSFYNNEISEKSEIFDDQFSVERPDGSNFTLKIRSTKLEDSAMYFCASTLPPGQGWKNYGYTFGSGTRLTVV.

The chain is built from TRBV19 and TRBJ1-5; D perhaps matches TRBD1 (6 bases). This CDR3 has 14 amino acids. Germline loops: CDR1 LNHDA, CDR2 SQIVND (reference sequence). Deletions cut 8 bases from V and 1 base from J, with 12 bases between. The DNA for the CDR3 is TGTGCCAGTCTCCGGACAGACAGCAATCAGCCCCAGCATTTT. Translation: CASLRTDSNQPQHF.

In this sample, this clone turned up a few times. The CDR3 region is CASSSPNREQFF. The CDR3 region has the DNA TGTGCCAGCAGTTCCCCTAACAGGGAGCAGTTCTTC. The rearrangement joins TRBV7-2 to TRBJ2-1, with a possible D match to TRBD1 (5 bases). Trimming shortened V by 6 bases and J by 10 bases, and 13 bases separated the two germline ends. The CDR3 length is 12 residues. Germline V CDR1 and CDR2: SGHTA, FQGNSA. Full variable domain (missing parts from reference TRBV7-2 and TRBJ2-1): GAGVSQSPSNKVTEKGKDVELRCDPISGHTALYWYRQSLGQGLEFLIYFQGNSAPDKSGLPSDRFSAERTGGSVSTLTIQRTQQEDSAVYLCASSSPNREQFFGPGTRLTVL.

The V gene is TRBV2, the J gene TRBJ1-2; D is perhaps TRBD1 (6 bases). Trimming pared 6 bases from V and 3 bases from J, leaving 17 bases between. Germline CDR1 SNHLY, CDR2 FYNNEI. CDR3 length equals 15 residues. The DNA of the CDR3 is TGTGCCAGCAGGGAACCTCCGACAGGCGACTATGGCTACACCTTC. Translation: CASREPPTGDYGYTF.

The V and J genes are TRBV6-5 and TRBJ1-5; a weak D match, TRBD1 (6 bases). Trimming pared 6 bases from V and 3 bases from J, leaving 15 bases between. Germline assignment: CDR1 MNHEY and CDR2 SVGAGI. The CDR3 extends over 15 amino acids. The CDR3 DNA is TGTGCCAGCAGCCCCGCAGGGGTGTACAATCAGCCCCAGCATTTT. Amino acid sequence: CASSPAGVYNQPQHF.

This clone is a singleton in its sample. The chain employs TRBV28 and TRBJ1-1; perhaps TRBD1 as D (5 bases). Trimming pared 6 bases from V and 0 bases from J, leaving 14 bases between. The CDR3 loop spans 15 amino acids. Looked up from germline, CDR1 is MDHEN and CDR2 is SYDVKM. The CDR3 DNA reads TGTGCCAGCAGCCATCGTGGAGGGGTGAACACTGAAGCTTTCTTT. It codes for CASSHRGGVNTEAFF.